The text below deals with one T cell receptor (beta chain). The antigen is undetermined. The sample is drawn from a study of memory CD4+ T cells and cytomegalovirus serostatus. Overall study findings and caveats: About 40% of the roughly 160 known CMV-associated TCRbeta sequences appeared in CD4+ memory.

The method was immunoSEQ multiplex PCR; TCRdb's version includes in-frame clones alone and lacks a portion of them. The sample includes 58,000 or so clones, 70% to 85% of them seen just once. Single viable CD3+CD4+CD8-CD45RO+ cells were sorted as the memory CD4+ T cells. Specimen: memory CD4+ T cells from blood. This clonotype was obtained from an adult in good health and CMV-seropositive.

This CDR3 is CASSPGGGEEQFF. Here the CDR3 DNA reads TGTGCCAGCAGCCCCGGGGGGGGAGAGGAGCAGTTCTTC. This chain uses TRBV5-5 with TRBJ2-1; TRBD2 agrees at 8 bases. V shed 4 bases, J shed 10 bases, and the junction held 7 bases outside the gene matches. Germline assignment: CDR1 SGHKS and CDR2 YYEKEE (reference sequence). The CDR3 covers 13 residues.